This TCR beta chain emerged from a study of blood T cell repertoires in COVID-19. V shed 4 bases and J 3 bases; nucleotides not matched to a gene: 7. CDR3 size: 14 residues. Germline-derived CDR1 and CDR2 are SGHRS and YFSETQ. Self-reported history from a screening survey and questionnaire set each donor's cohort. Recovered participants had two consecutive negative NP/OP PCR tests, healthcare professional clearance, or symptom resolution. In the authors' workflow: Estimation of nucleated cell counts relied on the amplification of reference gene primers. Sequenced by immunoSEQ multiplex PCR; TCRdb stores in-frame clones only, minus some. The DNA was the basis for D and trimming; V, J and clone size are from that table. Of 250,000 to 350,000 clones in the sample, roughly 86% were seen once.

The clonotype comes from a woman aged 30 to 39 who had recovered from COVID-19. The J gene is TRBJ2-7, the V gene TRBV5-1; 7 positions agree with TRBD1. The sequencing sample was made of PBMCs or T cells enriched from blood (not recorded which). This CDR3 reads CASSPSGQNYEQYF. Written as DNA, the CDR3 is TGCGCCAGCAGCCCTTCGGGACAGAACTACGAGCAGTACTTC.